The clone carrying this T cell receptor beta chain was counted between two and nine times. The antigen is undetermined. The data are from a study of T cells in Graves' hyperthyroidism and ophthalmopathy. Findings and limits, study-wide: Before onset, ophthalmopathy was predicted by the model a median approximately 6.7 months earlier.

RNA transcripts yielded amplified TCR beta CDR3 regions. The HTBI primer set drove a first-round RT-PCR of the TCR CDR3. TCRdb fed the multiplex PCR reads into MiXCR, producing one record per CDR3 protein. The sample lists 620,000 or so distinct CDR3 sequences; about 15% were seen once. The germline V gene has CDR1 DFQATT and CDR2 SNEGSKA (reference sequence). The CDR3 sequence is 13 residues long. The germline V and J ends were trimmed by 0 bases and 9 bases, with 11 bases remaining between them. The V and J genes are TRBV20-1 and TRBJ2-2, with D uncertain. Sequenced input: blood. The TCR sequence derives from a woman aged 50 to 65 with Graves' ophthalmopathy. This CDR3 reads CSARDSTFRELFF. DNA for the CDR3: TGCAGTGCTAGAGACTCGACTTTCCGGGAGCTGTTTTTT.